Each of the 31 T cell receptor beta chains below was sequenced from the same sample in a study of blood T cell repertoires in COVID-19. The method was immunoSEQ multiplex PCR; TCRdb's version includes in-frame clones alone and lacks a portion of them. The top ten hold over 3% of the sample, which has 200,000 to 250,000 clones, approximately 90% seen once. The material sequenced was PBMCs or T cells enriched from blood (not recorded which). These receptor sequences come from a woman aged 35 to 49 with acute COVID-19.

This chain uses TRBV27 with TRBJ1-1; TRBD1 is a possible D gene (6 bases). Germline V gene lookup returns CDR1 MNHEY and CDR2 SMNVEV (reference sequence). V lost 3 bases to trimming and J lost 1 base, with 9 bases between them. CDR3 length: 14 amino acids. CDR3: CASSLQQGNTEAFF. The CDR3 DNA reads TGTGCCAGCAGTTTGCAACAGGGGAACACTGAAGCTTTCTTT.

This rearrangement joins TRBV4-1 to TRBJ1-5, with D perhaps TRBD1 (6 bases). This CDR3 comprises 14 residues. Trimming took 6 bases from V and 1 from J, leaving 10 bases between them. Germline CDR1 and CDR2: MGHRA and YSYEKL. The CDR3 DNA follows: TGCGCCAGCAGGCCCACAGGGAGCAATCAGCCCCAGCATTTT. Translating it yields CASRPTGSNQPQHF.

The chain is built from TRBV7-9 and TRBJ1-2, with D unresolved. The CDR3 spans 16 residues. Germline lookup yields CDR1 SEHNR and CDR2 FQNEAQ (reference sequence). V gave up 5 bases and J gave up 0 bases, with 16 bases separating them. CDR3 loop: CASSDEVFGSNYGYTF. The CDR3 DNA reads as TGTGCCAGCAGCGACGAGGTATTCGGGTCTAACTATGGCTACACCTTC.

J is TRBJ1-1 and V is TRBV2; D is ambiguous. Germline V gene sequence: CDR1 SNHLY, CDR2 FYNNEI. The CDR3 has 15 residues. V lost 5 bases and J lost 4, with 17 bases in between. The CDR3 reads CASSRSFHTGTEAFF. The CDR3, as DNA: TGTGCCAGCAGTCGATCGTTCCACACGGGCACTGAAGCTTTCTTT.

In this sample, this clone turned up once. The chain carries TRBV19 and TRBJ2-3; D may be TRBD2 (5 bases). Trimming pared 5 bases from V and 5 bases from J, leaving 11 bases between. There are 13 residues in the CDR3. Germline loops: CDR1 LNHDA, CDR2 SQIVND (reference sequence). DNA of the CDR3: TGTGCCAGTAGTCGAACGAGGGTAGATACGCAGTATTTT. As protein: CASSRTRVDTQYF. Looking up the rest from reference TRBV19 and TRBJ2-3 gives the full variable domain: DGGITQSPKYLFRKEGQNVTLSCEQNLNHDAMYWYRQDPGQGLRLIYYSQIVNDFQKGDIAEGYSVSREKKESFPLTVTSAQKNPTAFYLCASSRTRVDTQYFGPGTRLTVL.

The chain combines TRBV5-1 with TRBJ2-7, with TRBD1 identical over 7 bases. CDR1 is SGHRS, CDR2 YFSETQ, per germline. Trimming at V came to 4 bases and at J to 6 bases, leaving 7 bases not matched to a gene. The CDR3 consists of 13 residues. DNA of the CDR3: TGCGCCAGCAGCGCCCGACAGGGCCGCGAGCAGTACTTC. Its translation: CASSARQGREQYF.

The chain couples TRBV14 to TRBJ1-6, with TRBD1 matching 8 bases. The CDR3 consists of 14 residues. Germline V gene sequence: CDR1 SGHDN, CDR2 FVKESK. V lost 2 bases, J lost 6 bases, and 0 bases stayed unmatched. The CDR3 region is CASSQTGGNSPLHF. CDR3 coding DNA: TGTGCCAGCAGCCAAACAGGGGGTAATTCACCCCTCCACTTT. The full variable domain, rest sourced from reference TRBV14 and TRBJ1-6, is EAGVTQFPSHSVIEKGQTVTLRCDPISGHDNLYWYRRVMGKEIKFLLHFVKESKQDESGMPNNRFLAERTGGTYSTLKVQPAELEDSGVYFCASSQTGGNSPLHFGNGTRLTVT.

The chain uses TRBV4-3 and TRBJ2-7, with 11 nucleotides matching TRBD2. Germline V lookup: CDR1 LGHNA, CDR2 YSLEER. Germline trimming cut 1 base from V and 4 bases from J; bases unmatched to any gene: 12. The CDR3 extends over 18 amino acids. As DNA, the CDR3 is TGCGCCAGCAGCCAAGGTCGTAGCGGGGGGGCCTCTGTTTACGAGCAGTACTTC. This sequence encodes CASSQGRSGGASVYEQYF.

V is TRBV2 and J is TRBJ2-3; 10 bases match TRBD2. This CDR3 region has 15 residues. V dropped 7 bases and J dropped 6; count of bases not matched to a gene: 10. Germline V gene sequence: CDR1 SNHLY, CDR2 FYNNEI. CDR3 amino acids: CASNLGASGGDTQYF. CDR3 DNA sequence: TGTGCCAGCAATCTCGGGGCTAGCGGGGGCGATACGCAGTATTTT.

This clone was seen once. The genes are TRBV3-1 (or the pseudogene TRBV3-2) and TRBJ1-3; D is possibly TRBD1 (6 bases). The CDR3 extends over 16 amino acids. V was cut by 0 bases and J by 0 bases, with 9 bases left in between. The germline CDR1 and CDR2 sequences are LGHDT and YNNKEL (reference sequence). The CDR3: CASSQDLGGSGNTIYF. CDR3 in DNA: TGTGCCAGCAGCCAAGACCTAGGGGGCTCTGGAAACACCATATATTTT.

J is TRBJ1-1 and V is TRBV2, with a tentative D call TRBD1 (5 bases). V was shortened by 2 bases and J by 1 base, with 11 bases between the two germline ends. This CDR3 comprises 15 residues. Germline assignment: CDR1 SNHLY and CDR2 FYNNEI. The CDR3 protein is CASSESGVPNTEAFF. The CDR3 bases are TGTGCCAGCAGTGAATCGGGGGTCCCGAACACTGAAGCTTTCTTT.

The chain combines TRBV7-2 with TRBJ1-2, with a weak D call TRBD1 (6 bases). CDR1 is SGHTA and CDR2 is FQGNSA in the germline V gene. Trimming stripped 1 base from V and 6 bases from J, with 6 bases between. This CDR3 is built from 12 residues. In DNA, the CDR3 is TGTGCCAGCAGCTTAGGGGGGCATGGCTACACCTTC. This gives the protein CASSLGGHGYTF.

The chain employs TRBV7-6 and TRBJ2-7; 11 bases are a match to TRBD2. Germline CDR1 reads SGHVS; CDR2 reads FNYEAQ. The CDR3 length is 17 residues. V was clipped by 1 base and J by 0 bases; unmatched bases: 5. CDR3 in DNA: TGTGCCAGCAGCTTAGTGTCTAGCGGGGGGTCCTCCTACGAGCAGTACTTC. Translated, it gives CASSLVSSGGSSYEQYF.

CDR3 DNA: TGTGCCACCAGCAGAGTGGGGGGAACTGAAGCTTTCTTT. It yields the protein CATSRVGGTEAFF. The chain employs TRBV15 and TRBJ1-1, with TRBD1 as a possible D gene (5 bases). The CDR3 sequence is 13 residues long. The V end was cut by 1 base, the J end by 5 bases, with 8 bases between. Germline V gene sequence: CDR1 LNHNV, CDR2 YYDKDF (reference sequence).

V usage is TRBV5-6 and J usage is TRBJ1-6; 7 bases align to TRBD1. CDR1 and CDR2 (germline): SGHDT, YYEEEE. The CDR3 has 14 amino acids. V lost 0 bases and J lost 7; bases outside the gene matches: 1. This CDR3 is CASSLEGANSPLHF. Written as DNA, the CDR3 is TGTGCCAGCAGCTTGGAGGGGGCCAATTCACCCCTCCACTTT.

Here the CDR3 reads CASSRDLNTEAFF. As DNA, the CDR3 is TGCGCCAGCAGCCGGGACTTGAACACTGAAGCTTTCTTT. J is TRBJ1-1 and V is TRBV5-1, with D tentatively TRBD1 (5 bases). V lost 4 bases, J lost 0 bases, and 7 bases lay in between. CDR1 and CDR2 from the germline V gene are SGHRS and YFSETQ. The CDR3 loop spans 13 amino acids.

This chain uses TRBV4-1 with TRBJ1-5; TRBD1 matches 8 bases. Losses at the gene ends were 1 base for V and 11 bases for J; bases not matched to a gene: 13. CDR1 is MGHRA, CDR2 YSYEKL, per germline. The CDR3 spans 16 residues. The CDR3 DNA sequence: TGCGCCAGCAGCCAAGCTGGACAGGGTGTTCCTTCGACCCAGCATTTT. Encoded protein: CASSQAGQGVPSTQHF.

This clone was observed a handful of times. V gene TRBV6-6 combines with J gene TRBJ1-6; perhaps TRBD1 as D (6 bases). V lost 6 bases and J 4 bases, leaving 16 bases between the germline ends. Germline lookup yields CDR1 MNHNY and CDR2 SVGAGI (reference sequence). The CDR3 spans 16 residues. The CDR3 DNA sequence: TGTGCCAGCAGATTCGACAGGACTCTTTATAATTCACCCCTCCACTTT. It is translated as CASRFDRTLYNSPLHF.

This clone was detected a few times. The chain carries TRBV9 and TRBJ1-1, with a weak D call TRBD1 (5 bases). The CDR3 spans 12 residues. From germline, CDR1 is SGDLS and CDR2 YYNGEE. The germline V and J ends were trimmed by 0 bases and 6 bases, with 6 bases remaining between them. The CDR3 loop is CASSVGGAEAFF. DNA for the CDR3: TGTGCCAGCAGCGTAGGGGGGGCTGAAGCTTTCTTT. The variable domain in full, completed from reference TRBV9 and TRBJ1-1, reads DSGVTQTPKHLITATGQRVTLRCSPRSGDLSVYWYQQSLDQGLQFLIQYYNGEERAKGNILERFSAQQFPDLHSELNLSSLELGDSALYFCASSVGGAEAFFGQGTRLTVV.

The V and J genes are TRBV5-8 and TRBJ2-7, with 8 nucleotides matching TRBD1. The CDR3 has 15 amino acids. Germline V gives CDR1 SGHTS, CDR2 YDEGEE. V dropped 1 base and J dropped 2; count of bases not matched to a gene: 5. For the CDR3, the DNA is TGTGCCAGCAGCTTGTGGGACAGGCGTCCCTACGAGCAGTACTTC. Its protein is CASSLWDRRPYEQYF.

This clone came up a few times. The chain carries TRBV3-1 (or the pseudogene TRBV3-2) and TRBJ1-6; D is possibly TRBD1 (5 bases). The CDR3 sequence is 13 residues long. The V end was cut by 5 bases, the J end by 8 bases, with 10 bases between. CDR1 and CDR2 (germline): LGHDT, YNNKEL (reference sequence). The DNA of the CDR3 is TGTGCCAGCAGCTACTCCAGGGATTCACCCCTCCACTTT. Its translation is CASSYSRDSPLHF.

The chain links TRBV15 to TRBJ2-1; D is uncertain. Germline assignment: CDR1 LNHNV and CDR2 YYDKDF (reference sequence). The CDR3 is made up of 15 amino acids. Trimming removed 4 bases at V and 2 bases at J, with 12 bases between. CDR3 in amino acids: CATSKDGQAYNEQFF. CDR3 bases: TGTGCCACCAGCAAGGATGGGCAGGCCTACAATGAGCAGTTCTTC. Full variable domain (outside the CDR3, taken from reference TRBV15 and TRBJ2-1): DAMVIQNPRYQVTQFGKPVTLSCSQTLNHNVMYWYQQKSSQAPKLLFHYYDKDFNNEADTPDNFQSRRPNTSFCFLDIRSPGLGDTAMYLCATSKDGQAYNEQFFGPGTRLTVL.

The genes are TRBV29-1 and TRBJ1-2, with D possibly matching TRBD1 (5 bases). CDR1 is SQVTM and CDR2 is ANQGSEA in the germline V gene. V was clipped by 6 bases and J by 8 bases, with 19 bases between them. The length of the CDR3 is 13 residues. CDR3 nucleotides: TGCAGCGTCGGAACACAGGCCGACTCCGGCTACACCTTC. Encoded protein: CSVGTQADSGYTF.

The chain is built from TRBV15 and TRBJ1-5; D remains unclear. V shed 4 bases and J shed 0 bases, with 10 bases lying between them. CDR3 length: 15 residues. Per the germline V gene, CDR1 is LNHNV and CDR2 is YYDKDF (reference sequence). CDR3 in DNA: TGTGCCACCAGCACTGGGCAGGATAGCAATCAGCCCCAGCATTTT. This codes for CATSTGQDSNQPQHF.

CDR3 sequence: CASSPLLRGLGTEAFF. The CDR3 coding sequence is TGTGCCAGCAGCCCTCTCCTGAGGGGGCTTGGCACTGAAGCTTTCTTT. The chain uses TRBV7-2 and TRBJ1-1; 7 bases are a match to TRBD1. The ends lost 5 bases at V and 4 bases at J; junction bases unmatched: 13. CDR1 and CDR2 (germline): SGHTA, FQGNSA. This CDR3 region has 16 residues.

Only a few counts were recorded for this clone. The rearrangement links TRBV19 to TRBJ1-1; TRBD1 might be the D (5 bases). The V end was cut by 0 bases, the J end by 7 bases, with 30 bases between. The length of the CDR3 is 20 residues. The germline V gene has CDR1 LNHDA and CDR2 SQIVND (reference sequence). The DNA for the CDR3 is TGTGCCAGTAGTATAGATAAAATACGCGAGAAGGGGAATGAGTGGGGTGAAGCTTTCTTT. Translated: CASSIDKIREKGNEWGEAFF.

The sample holds a few counts of this clone. The chain has TRBV19 and TRBJ1-1; 8 nucleotides align to TRBD1. CDR3 length: 17 amino acids. Unmatched junction bases numbered 13, after V lost 6 bases and J lost 1 base. Germline CDR1 LNHDA, CDR2 SQIVND (reference sequence). The CDR3 coding sequence is TGTGCCAGTAGCAAAAAGACAGGGGACCCCTCGAACACTGAAGCTTTCTTT. The encoded protein is CASSKKTGDPSNTEAFF. The variable domain in full, with the rest retrieved from reference TRBV19 and TRBJ1-1, is DGGITQSPKYLFRKEGQNVTLSCEQNLNHDAMYWYRQDPGQGLRLIYYSQIVNDFQKGDIAEGYSVSREKKESFPLTVTSAQKNPTAFYLCASSKKTGDPSNTEAFFGQGTRLTVV.

This clone was observed a handful of times. V usage is TRBV11-2 and J usage is TRBJ1-2, with 8 positions matching TRBD1. The V segment lost 1 base and the J segment 5 bases; nucleotides outside the gene matches: 6. There are 15 residues in the CDR3. CDR1 and CDR2 from the germline V gene are SGHAT and FQNNGV. For the CDR3, the DNA is TGTGCCAGCAGCTTAGGCTGGACAGGGCGATATGGCTACACCTTC. Residues: CASSLGWTGRYGYTF.

V is TRBV5-1 and J is TRBJ1-3; TRBD1 is a possible D gene (5 bases). Germline V gene data show CDR1 as SGHRS and CDR2 as YFSETQ. The V end lost 0 bases, the J end lost 0 bases, and 7 bases lay between the germline ends. The CDR3 extends over 15 amino acids. The CDR3 DNA reads TGCGCCAGCAGCTTGGGACAGTTCTCTGGAAACACCATATATTTT. It codes for CASSLGQFSGNTIYF.

This clone was found a few times. V gene TRBV19 combines with J gene TRBJ1-2; TRBD1 might be the D (6 bases). The CDR3 contains 14 residues. Germline CDR1 is LNHDA and CDR2 is SQIVND (reference sequence). The V end was cut by 3 bases, the J end by 7 bases, with 15 bases between. CDR3 DNA: TGTGCCAGTAGTATTTCGCAGGGGTCCTCTGGCTACACCTTC. Its protein is CASSISQGSSGYTF.

The genes are TRBV7-7 and TRBJ2-6; 12 positions agree with TRBD1. V was clipped by 5 bases and J by 3 bases; unmatched bases: 8. CDR1 is SSHAT, CDR2 FNYEAQ, per germline (reference sequence). This CDR3 spans 18 amino acids. In DNA, the CDR3 is TGTGCCAGCAGCGCTACCGGGACAGGGGGCGGTGGGGCCAACGTCCTGACTTTC. This encodes CASSATGTGGGGANVLTF.